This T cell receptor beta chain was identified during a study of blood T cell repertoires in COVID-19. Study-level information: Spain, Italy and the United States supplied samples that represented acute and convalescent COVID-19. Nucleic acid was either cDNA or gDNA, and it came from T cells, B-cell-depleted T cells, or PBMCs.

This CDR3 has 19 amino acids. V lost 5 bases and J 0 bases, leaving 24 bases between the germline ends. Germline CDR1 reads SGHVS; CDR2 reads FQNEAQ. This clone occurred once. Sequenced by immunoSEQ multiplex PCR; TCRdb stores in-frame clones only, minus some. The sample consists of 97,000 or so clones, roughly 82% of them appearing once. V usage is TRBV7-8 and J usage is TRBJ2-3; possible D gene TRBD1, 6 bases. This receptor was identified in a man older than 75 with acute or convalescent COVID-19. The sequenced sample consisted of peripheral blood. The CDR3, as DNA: TGTGCCAGCAGCCCCCAGGGGTGGACGGACATTACTAGCACAGATACGCAGTATTTT. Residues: CASSPQGWTDITSTDTQYF.